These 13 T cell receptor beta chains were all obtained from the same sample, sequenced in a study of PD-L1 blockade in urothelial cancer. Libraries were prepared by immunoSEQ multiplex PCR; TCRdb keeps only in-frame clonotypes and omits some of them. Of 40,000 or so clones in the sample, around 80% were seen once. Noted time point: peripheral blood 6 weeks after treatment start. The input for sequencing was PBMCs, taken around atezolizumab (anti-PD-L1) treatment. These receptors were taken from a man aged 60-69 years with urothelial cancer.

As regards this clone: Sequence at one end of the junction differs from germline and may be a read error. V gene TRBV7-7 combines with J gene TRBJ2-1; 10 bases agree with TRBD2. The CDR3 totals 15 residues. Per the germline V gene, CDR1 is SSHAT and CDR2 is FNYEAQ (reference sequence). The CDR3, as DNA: TGTGCTAGCAGTCCCGGGACTAGCGCCTACAATGAGCAGTTCTTC. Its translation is CASSPGTSAYNEQFF.

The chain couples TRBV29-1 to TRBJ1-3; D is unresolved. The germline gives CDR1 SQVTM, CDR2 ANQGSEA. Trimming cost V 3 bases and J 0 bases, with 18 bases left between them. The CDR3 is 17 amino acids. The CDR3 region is CSVDSRAATSSGNTIYF. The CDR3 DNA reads TGCAGCGTTGATAGTAGGGCAGCAACTAGCTCTGGAAACACCATATATTTT. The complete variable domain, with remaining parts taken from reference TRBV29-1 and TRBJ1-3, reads SAVISQKPSRDICQRGTSLTIQCQVDSQVTMMFWYRQQPGQSLTLIATANQGSEATYESGFVIDKFPISRPNLTFSTLTVSNMSPEDSSIYLCSVDSRAATSSGNTIYFGEGSWLTVV.

The CDR3: CAWSPGPGGIQYF. The CDR3 bases are TGTGCCTGGAGTCCAGGTCCGGGAGGAATTCAGTACTTC. This sequence joins TRBV30 and TRBJ2-4; 7 bases line up with TRBD2. The CDR3 extends over 13 amino acids. Trimming took 2 bases from V and 10 from J; bases not matched to a gene: 8. The germline V gene encodes CDR1 GTSNPN and CDR2 SVGIG (reference sequence).

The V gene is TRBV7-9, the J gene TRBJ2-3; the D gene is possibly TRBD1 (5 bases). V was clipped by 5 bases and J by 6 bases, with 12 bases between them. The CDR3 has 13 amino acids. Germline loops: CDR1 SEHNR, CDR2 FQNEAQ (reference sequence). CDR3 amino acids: CASSPKTADTQYF. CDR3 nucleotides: TGTGCCAGCAGCCCCAAGACAGCTGATACGCAGTATTTT.

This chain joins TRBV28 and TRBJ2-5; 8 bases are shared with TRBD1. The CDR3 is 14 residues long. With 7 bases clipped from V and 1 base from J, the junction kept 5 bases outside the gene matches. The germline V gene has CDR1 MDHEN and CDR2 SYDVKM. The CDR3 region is CASTTGGFQETQYF. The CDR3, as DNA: TGTGCCAGCACCACAGGGGGGTTCCAAGAGACCCAGTACTTC.

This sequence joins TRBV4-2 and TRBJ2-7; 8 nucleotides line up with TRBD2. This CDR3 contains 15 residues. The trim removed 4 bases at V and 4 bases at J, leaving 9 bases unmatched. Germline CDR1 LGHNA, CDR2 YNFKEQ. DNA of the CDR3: TGTGCCAGCAGCCCCTCACTAGCGGCGGGTTACGAGCAGTACTTC. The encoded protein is CASSPSLAAGYEQYF.

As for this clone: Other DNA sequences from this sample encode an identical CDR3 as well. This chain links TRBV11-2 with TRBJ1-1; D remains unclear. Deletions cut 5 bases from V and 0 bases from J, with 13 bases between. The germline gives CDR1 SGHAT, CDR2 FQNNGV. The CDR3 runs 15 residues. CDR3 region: CASSPRTGMNTEAFF. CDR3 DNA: TGTGCCAGCAGCCCCCGAACCGGTATGAACACTGAAGCTTTCTTT.

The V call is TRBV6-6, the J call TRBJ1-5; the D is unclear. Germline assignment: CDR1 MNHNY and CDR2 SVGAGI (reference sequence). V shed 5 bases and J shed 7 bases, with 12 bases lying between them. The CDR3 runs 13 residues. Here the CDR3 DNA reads TGTGCCAGCAGTCCAGCGGTCAGGCAGCCCCAGCATTTT. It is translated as CASSPAVRQPQHF.

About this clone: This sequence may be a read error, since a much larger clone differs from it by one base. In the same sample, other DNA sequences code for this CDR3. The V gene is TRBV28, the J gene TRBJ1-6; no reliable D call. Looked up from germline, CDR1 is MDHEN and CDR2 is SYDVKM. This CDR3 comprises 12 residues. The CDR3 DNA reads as TGTGCCAGCAGTTTGGGCCGATCACCTCTCCACTTT. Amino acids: CASSLGRSPLHF. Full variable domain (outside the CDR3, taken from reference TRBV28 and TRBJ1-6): DVKVTQSSRYLVKRTGEKVFLECVQDMDHENMFWYRQDPGLGLRLIYFSYDVKMKEKGDIPEGYSVSREKKERFSLILESASTNQTSMYLCASSLGRSPLHFGNGTRLTVT.

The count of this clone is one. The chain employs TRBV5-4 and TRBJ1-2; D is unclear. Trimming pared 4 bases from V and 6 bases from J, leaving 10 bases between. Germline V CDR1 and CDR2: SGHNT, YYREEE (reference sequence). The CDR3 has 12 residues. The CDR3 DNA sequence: TGTGCCAGCAGCCAAGGAGCGGATGGCTACACCTTC. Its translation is CASSQGADGYTF.

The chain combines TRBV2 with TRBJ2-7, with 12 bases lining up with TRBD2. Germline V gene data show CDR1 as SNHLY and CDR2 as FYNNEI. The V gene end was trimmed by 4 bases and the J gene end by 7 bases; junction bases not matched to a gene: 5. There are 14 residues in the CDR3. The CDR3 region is CASSGGLAGNEQYF. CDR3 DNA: TGTGCCAGCAGTGGAGGACTAGCGGGGAATGAGCAGTACTTC.

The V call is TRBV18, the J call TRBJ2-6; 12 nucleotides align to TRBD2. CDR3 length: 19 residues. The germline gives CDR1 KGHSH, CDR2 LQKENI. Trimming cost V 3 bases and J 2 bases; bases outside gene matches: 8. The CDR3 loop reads CASSPVTSGSLTGANVLTF. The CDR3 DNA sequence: TGTGCCAGCTCACCGGTGACTAGCGGGAGCTTAACTGGGGCCAACGTCCTGACTTTC. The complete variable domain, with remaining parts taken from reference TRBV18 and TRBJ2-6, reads NAGVMQNPRHLVRRRGQEARLRCSPMKGHSHVYWYRQLPEEGLKFMVYLQKENIIDESGMPKERFSAEFPKEGPSILRIQQVVRGDSAAYFCASSPVTSGSLTGANVLTFGAGSRLTVL.

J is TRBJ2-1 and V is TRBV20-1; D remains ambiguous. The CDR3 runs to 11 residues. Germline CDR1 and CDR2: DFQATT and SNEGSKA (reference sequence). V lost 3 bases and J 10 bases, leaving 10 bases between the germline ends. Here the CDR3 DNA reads TGCAGTGCTAGTAAGGCACAGGAGCAGTTCTTC. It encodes CSASKAQEQFF.